The rows below give T cell receptor beta chains drawn from one sample of a study of CD8 T cells in Susac syndrome. TCRdb re-called the immunoSEQ multiplex PCR reads with MiXCR, one entry per CDR3 protein. Counted here are 92,000 or so distinct CDR3 sequences, around 96% occurring once; the ten biggest clones make up approximately 0.57%. Material for sequencing was CD8+ T cells from PBMCs. These receptors all stem from a human donor with Susac syndrome. CDR3s include the opening cysteine and the closing phenylalanine or tryptophan. A D gene is named only where the DNA matches it firmly. Clone size is given for some rows only: seen once, a few or many times, or a class if the clone is expanded.

d_call cdr3_length j_call clone_size v_call cdr3_aa cdr3_nt
- 15 TRBJ2-3 - TRBV28 CASSYGLTSSDTQYF TGTGCCAGCAGTTATGGGCTTACGAGTTCAGATACGCAGTATTTT
- 16 TRBJ1-5 - TRBV5-4 CASGVGTDYSNQPQHF TGTGCCAGCGGAGTTGGGACGGACTATAGCAATCAGCCCCAGCATTTT
TRBD1 18 TRBJ1-1 - TRBV12-3/TRBV12-4 CASSTGTGGLIGNTEAFF TGTGCCAGCAGTACCGGGACAGGGGGCTTGATTGGGAACACTGAAGCTTTCTTT
- 13 TRBJ2-7 - TRBV20-1 CSASQGMAYEQYF TGCAGTGCTAGCCAGGGTATGGCCTACGAGCAGTACTTC
- 14 TRBJ1-5 - TRBV3-1 CASSPHSSNQPQHF TGTGCCAGCAGCCCTCACAGTAGCAATCAGCCCCAGCATTTT
- 15 TRBJ2-5 - TRBV10-3 CAISESRGFQETQYF TGTGCCATCAGTGAGTCACGGGGTTTCCAAGAGACCCAGTACTTC
- 9 TRBJ1-2 - TRBV20-1 CSAWEGYTF TGCAGTGCTTGGGAAGGCTACACCTTC
TRBD1 12 TRBJ1-3 - TRBV29-1 CSWTGPGNTIYF TGCAGCTGGACAGGTCCTGGAAACACCATATATTTT
- 17 TRBJ2-3 once TRBV7-2 CASSSPGWVSGTDTQYF TGTGCCAGCAGCTCCCCGGGGTGGGTGAGTGGCACAGATACGCAGTATTTT
- 18 TRBJ2-6 - TRBV9 CASSAARGHLSGANVLTF TGTGCCAGCAGCGCAGCCCGGGGACATCTCTCTGGGGCCAACGTCCTGACTTTC
TRBD1 14 TRBJ1-1 once TRBV6-5 CASSVGQGKAEAFF TGTGCCAGCAGCGTTGGACAGGGGAAAGCTGAAGCTTTCTTT
TRBD2 16 TRBJ2-2 once TRBV20-1 CSATGSGGAVTGELFF TGCAGTGCAACGGGCAGCGGGGGGGCGGTCACCGGGGAGCTGTTTTTT
- 12 TRBJ2-3 - TRBV29-1 CSVQDRADTQYF TGCAGCGTGCAGGACAGAGCAGATACGCAGTATTTT
TRBD2 17 TRBJ2-1 - TRBV12-5 CASGLAPSGGLYNEQFF TGTGCTAGTGGTTTGGCCCCAAGCGGGGGGCTCTACAATGAGCAGTTCTTC
- 16 TRBJ1-6 - TRBV18 CASSPSAGVYNSPLHF TGTGCCAGCTCACCTTCAGCGGGGGTCTATAATTCACCCCTCCACTTT
- 15 TRBJ2-4 - TRBV20-1 CSAPGGRETRNIQYF TGCAGTGCCCCAGGAGGTCGGGAGACGAGAAACATTCAGTACTTC
- 15 TRBJ2-5 - TRBV25-1 CASSEYGAPTETQYF TGTGCCAGCAGTGAATATGGGGCCCCGACAGAGACCCAGTACTTC
- 14 TRBJ2-1 - TRBV7-3 CASRAYSGNNEQFF TGTGCCAGCCGGGCCTATTCCGGCAACAATGAGCAGTTCTTC
- 13 TRBJ1-2 - TRBV6-5 CASSEDPGRGYTF TGTGCCAGCAGTGAGGATCCAGGGAGGGGCTACACCTTC
TRBD1 14 TRBJ1-2 - TRBV6-5 CASTAFDRDYGYTF TGTGCCAGCACCGCATTTGACAGGGACTATGGCTACACCTTC
- 15 TRBJ1-2 - TRBV29-1 CSVDGTQGAPYGYTF TGCAGCGTTGACGGGACACAGGGAGCGCCCTATGGCTACACCTTC
- 14 TRBJ2-7 - TRBV4-3 CASSQDRLAYEQYF TGCGCCAGCAGCCAGGACAGACTAGCCTACGAGCAGTACTTC
- 13 TRBJ2-5 - TRBV2 CASTKEEVETQYF TGTGCCAGCACCAAGGAAGAGGTGGAGACCCAGTACTTC